This TCR beta chain was captured by sequencing in a study of blood T cell repertoires in COVID-19. Study overall: Italy, Spain and the United States were the sources of the convalescent and acute COVID-19 samples. Sources were T cells, B-cell-depleted T cells, or PBMCs; the material itself was cDNA or gDNA.

Germline-derived CDR1 and CDR2 are KGHSH and LQKENI. The V gene lost 2 bases and the J gene lost 10 bases, with 12 bases spanning the gap. The CDR3 loop spans 13 amino acids. In the original analysis: Amplified reference gene primers provided the basis for estimating nucleated cell counts. TCRdb keeps only in-frame clones here, not all; method: immunoSEQ multiplex PCR. V and J calls plus clone size are reproduced from that table; the DNA served to infer D and trimming. This table has under 75,000 clones, 88% appearing once. The V call is TRBV18, the J call TRBJ2-1; no clear D gene. The source of this sequence is a woman older than 75 with active COVID-19. Sequenced: peripheral blood. CDR3: CASSPGLHVEQFF. CDR3 bases: TGTGCCAGCTCACCAGGGCTCCACGTCGAGCAGTTCTTC.